These 8 T cell receptor beta chains share one sample of origin, sequenced in a study of blood T cells in healthy people across ages. Together with a sample-barcoded 5' primer, a J-beta primer mix was included in a second PCR lasting about 7 to 11 cycles. TCRdb independently ran MiXCR on the 5' RACE reads; one entry per CDR3 protein. The sample has approximately 900,000 distinct CDR3 sequences; around 29% are singletons. The sample was also reused in another study, on T cells of mothers and their children.

Sequencing was carried out using blood. These receptors were obtained from a woman between 35 and 50 years old in good health.

This clonotype was detected many times. The chain joins TRBV10-3 to TRBJ2-5; D remains unclear. V was trimmed by 0 bases and J by 3 bases, leaving 8 bases between them. The germline V gene has CDR1 ENHRY and CDR2 SYGVKD. The CDR3 has 14 amino acids. The DNA for the CDR3 is TGTGCCATCAGTGAGTCGAACAACAAAGAGACCCAGTACTTC. It is translated as CAISESNNKETQYF.

Notes on this clonotype: A clone one base away is much larger, so this may be a read error. J is TRBJ2-5 and V is TRBV7-2; no definite D call. The end of the DNA fits TRBJ2-1 better, so the J call may be wrong. There are 14 residues in the CDR3. CDR1 is SGHTA, CDR2 FQGNSA, per germline. This CDR3 is CASSLRLRQETQFF. CDR3 nucleotide sequence: TGTGCCAGCAGCTTACGGTTACGTCAAGAGACCCAGTTCTTC.

This clonotype was found many times. The chain couples TRBV7-9 to TRBJ2-7, with TRBD1 as a possible D gene (6 bases). This CDR3 comprises 14 residues. V lost 5 bases and J lost 3, with 14 bases in between. Per germline, CDR1 SEHNR and CDR2 FQNEAQ (reference sequence). This CDR3 reads CASSPPPQGYEQYF. The CDR3, as DNA: TGTGCCAGCAGCCCGCCGCCACAGGGCTACGAGCAGTACTTC.

The chain carries TRBV6-1 and TRBJ1-2, with D possibly being TRBD1 (5 bases). The CDR3 sequence is 18 residues long. Trimming removed 3 bases at V and 0 bases at J, with 20 bases between. Germline V gene lookup returns CDR1 MNHNS and CDR2 SASEGT. The CDR3 DNA is TGTGCCAGCAGTGACCCCAATAGACAGCACCAAGCTAACTATGGCTACACCTTC. It yields the protein CASSDPNRQHQANYGYTF.

This chain links TRBV7-7 with TRBJ2-4; D gene unclear. The J call may be mistaken, given a closer DNA end match to TRBJ2-7. The CDR3 loop spans 15 amino acids. Germline assignment: CDR1 SSHAT and CDR2 FNYEAQ (reference sequence). CDR3 residues: CASSLSYTSSYEQYF. The CDR3 DNA is TGTGCCAGCAGCTTAAGTTACACTTCTTCCTACGAGCAGTACTTC.

V is TRBV7-9 and J is TRBJ2-7; D is tentatively TRBD1 or TRBD2 (7 bases each). This CDR3 contains 14 residues. Between the trimmed V and J ends, which lost 3 bases and 6 bases, there was a span of 15 bases. The germline V gene has CDR1 SEHNR and CDR2 FQNEAQ (reference sequence). The CDR3 DNA reads as TGTGCCAGCAGCTTCCAGGGGGGGACGGGCGAGCAGTACTTC. Translated, it gives CASSFQGGTGEQYF.

This clonotype turned up a few times. The chain combines TRBV4-1 with TRBJ1-6; tentatively, D is TRBD1 (5 bases). V shed 1 base and J shed 0 bases, with 13 bases lying between them. This CDR3 contains 18 residues. Per the germline V gene, CDR1 is MGHRA and CDR2 is YSYEKL. The CDR3 loop is CASSQGGTSISYNSPLHF. The CDR3 DNA sequence: TGCGCCAGCAGCCAAGGCGGGACGTCCATCTCCTATAATTCACCCCTCCACTTT.

The rearrangement uses TRBV20-1 and TRBJ1-6; maybe TRBD1 (6 bases). CDR3 length: 15 residues. The ends were cut back, 0 bases at V and 6 bases at J, with 12 bases in the middle. The germline V gene has CDR1 DFQATT and CDR2 SNEGSKA (reference sequence). As DNA, the CDR3 is TGCAGTGCTAGAGATCCCTCGGACAGTAATTCACCCCTCCACTTT. Translation: CSARDPSDSNSPLHF.